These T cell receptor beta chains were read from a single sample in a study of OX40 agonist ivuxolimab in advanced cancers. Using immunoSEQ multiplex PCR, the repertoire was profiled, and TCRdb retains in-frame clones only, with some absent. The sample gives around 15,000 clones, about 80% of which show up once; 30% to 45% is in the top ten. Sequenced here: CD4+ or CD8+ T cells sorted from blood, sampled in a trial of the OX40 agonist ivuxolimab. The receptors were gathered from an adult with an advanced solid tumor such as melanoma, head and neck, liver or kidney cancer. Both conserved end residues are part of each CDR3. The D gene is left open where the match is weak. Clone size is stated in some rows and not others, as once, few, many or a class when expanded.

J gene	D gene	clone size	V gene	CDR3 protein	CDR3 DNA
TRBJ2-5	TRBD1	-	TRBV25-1	CASRPSHGTGDSETQYF	TGTGCCAGCAGGCCCTCCCACGGGACAGGGGATAGTGAGACCCAGTACTTC
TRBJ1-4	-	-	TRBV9	CASSVAGGQEKLFF	TGTGCCAGCAGCGTAGCGGGGGGCCAAGAAAAACTGTTTTTT
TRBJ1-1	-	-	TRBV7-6	CASSSAFPAEMNTEAFF	TGTGCCAGCAGCTCCGCCTTTCCGGCTGAGATGAACACTGAAGCTTTCTTT
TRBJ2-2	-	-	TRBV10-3	CAIPSGTGELFF	TGTGCCATCCCAAGCGGCACCGGGGAGCTGTTTTTT
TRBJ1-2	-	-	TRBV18	CASSPPTGPAYGYTF	TGTGCCAGCTCACCACCGACAGGTCCTGCCTATGGCTACACCTTC
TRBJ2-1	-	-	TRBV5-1	CASSLEGAGNEQFF	TGCGCCAGCAGCTTGGAAGGGGCGGGGAATGAGCAGTTCTTC
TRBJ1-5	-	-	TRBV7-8	CASSPRGQSQPQHF	TGTGCCAGCAGCCCCAGGGGCCAGAGTCAGCCCCAGCATTTT
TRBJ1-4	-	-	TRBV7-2	CASSSFPGELGKLFF	TGTGCCAGCAGCTCCTTTCCTGGGGAGCTGGGAAAACTGTTTTTT
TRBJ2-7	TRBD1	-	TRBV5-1	CASRDLQGTIYEQYF	TGCGCCAGCAGAGACCTACAGGGGACAATCTACGAGCAGTACTTC
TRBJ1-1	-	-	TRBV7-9	CASSEGGQIPEAFF	TGTGCCAGCAGCGAAGGGGGGCAGATCCCTGAAGCTTTCTTT
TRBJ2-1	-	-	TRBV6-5	CASSYRGDEQFF	TGTGCCAGCAGTTACAGGGGGGATGAGCAGTTCTTC
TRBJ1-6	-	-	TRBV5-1	CASSLRSGVSSPLHF	TGCGCCAGCAGCTTAAGGTCGGGGGTAAGTTCACCCCTCCACTTT
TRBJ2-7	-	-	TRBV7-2	CASSLQIPFVEQYF	TGTGCCAGCAGCTTACAAATTCCCTTTGTTGAGCAGTACTTC
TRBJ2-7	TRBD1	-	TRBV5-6	CASSFGTGFYEQYF	TGTGCCAGCAGCTTCGGGACAGGGTTCTACGAGCAGTACTTC
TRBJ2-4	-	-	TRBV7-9	CASSYDGGNIQYF	TGTGCCAGCAGCTACGACGGGGGTAACATTCAGTACTTC
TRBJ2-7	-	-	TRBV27	CASQGPSYEQYF	TGTGCCAGCCAGGGACCCTCCTACGAGCAGTACTTC
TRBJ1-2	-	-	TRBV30	CAWSPGAGNGGYTF	TGTGCCTGGAGTCCCGGGGCAGGGAACGGTGGCTACACCTTC
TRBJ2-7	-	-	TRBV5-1	CASSYGQSSYEQYF	TGCGCCAGCAGCTACGGACAGAGCTCCTACGAGCAGTACTTC
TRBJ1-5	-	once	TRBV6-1	CASRAWGGSNQPQHF	TGTGCCAGTAGAGCTTGGGGGGGAAGCAATCAGCCCCAGCATTTT
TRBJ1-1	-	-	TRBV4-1	CASSQEQATEAFF	TGCGCCAGCAGCCAGGAACAAGCCACTGAAGCTTTCTTT
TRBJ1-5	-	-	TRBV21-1	CASSNRVRPRGNQPQHF	TGTGCCAGCAGCAATCGCGTTCGTCCTCGGGGCAATCAGCCCCAGCATTTT
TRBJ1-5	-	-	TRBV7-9	CASSRSEFGNQPQHF	TGTGCCAGCAGCCGCTCGGAGTTCGGTAATCAGCCCCAGCATTTT
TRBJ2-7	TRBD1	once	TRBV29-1	CSVETGTGIYEQYF	TGCAGCGTGGAAACCGGGACAGGGATCTACGAGCAGTACTTC
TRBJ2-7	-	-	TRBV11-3	CASSFAGAGAYEQYF	TGTGCCAGCAGCTTTGCAGGGGCAGGGGCCTACGAGCAGTACTTC
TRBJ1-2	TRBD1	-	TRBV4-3	CASSQAAVGQPYGYTF	TGCGCCAGCAGCCAAGCCGCCGTGGGACAGCCTTACGGCTACACCTTC
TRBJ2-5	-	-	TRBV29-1	CSVEGPDNQETQYF	TGCAGCGTTGAAGGGCCGGACAACCAAGAGACCCAGTACTTC
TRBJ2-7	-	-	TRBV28	CASSPGGYEQYF	TGTGCCAGCAGTCCCGGGGGCTACGAGCAGTACTTC
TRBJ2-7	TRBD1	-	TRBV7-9	CASSGQGVHEQYF	TGTGCCAGCTCAGGACAGGGCGTCCACGAGCAGTACTTC
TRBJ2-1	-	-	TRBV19	CASSIDRIEQFF	TGTGCCAGTAGTATAGATAGGATCGAGCAGTTCTTC
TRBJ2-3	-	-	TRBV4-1	CASSQVRQGTVTQYF	TGCGCCAGCAGCCAGGTCCGTCAGGGAACAGTTACGCAGTATTTT
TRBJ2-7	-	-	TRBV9	CASSVDGGTSYEQYF	TGTGCCAGCAGCGTAGATGGGGGGACCTCCTACGAGCAGTACTTC
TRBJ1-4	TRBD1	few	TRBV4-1	CASSHSQGASNEKLFF	TGCGCCAGCAGCCATTCCCAGGGGGCGTCTAATGAAAAACTGTTTTTT
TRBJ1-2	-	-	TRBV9	CASGDTNYGYTF	TGTGCCAGCGGGGACACTAACTATGGCTACACCTTC